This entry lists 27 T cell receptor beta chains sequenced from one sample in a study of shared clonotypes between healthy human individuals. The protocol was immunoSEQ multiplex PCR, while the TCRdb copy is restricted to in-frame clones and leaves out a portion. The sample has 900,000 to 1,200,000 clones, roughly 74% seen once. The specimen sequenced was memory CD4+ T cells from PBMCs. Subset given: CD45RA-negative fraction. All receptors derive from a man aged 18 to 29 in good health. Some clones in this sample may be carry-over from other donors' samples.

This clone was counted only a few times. In DNA, the CDR3 is TGTGCCTGGAGTGTTCGCGGAACCTACGAGCAGTACTTC. This gives the protein CAWSVRGTYEQYF. The genes are TRBV30 and TRBJ2-7; D call uncertain. Germline V lookup: CDR1 GTSNPN, CDR2 SVGIG (reference sequence). Trimming shortened V by 0 bases and J by 2 bases, and 8 bases separated the two germline ends. CDR3 size: 13 residues.

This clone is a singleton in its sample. CDR3: CAISESNAGTEGYGYTF. The CDR3 DNA sequence: TGTGCCATCAGTGAGTCGAACGCCGGGACAGAAGGCTATGGCTACACCTTC. This rearrangement joins TRBV10-3 to TRBJ1-2; TRBD1 matches 7 bases. Germline CDR1 ENHRY, CDR2 SYGVKD. J gave up 4 bases and V 0 bases, and 11 bases lay outside the gene matches. This CDR3 is 17 amino acids long.

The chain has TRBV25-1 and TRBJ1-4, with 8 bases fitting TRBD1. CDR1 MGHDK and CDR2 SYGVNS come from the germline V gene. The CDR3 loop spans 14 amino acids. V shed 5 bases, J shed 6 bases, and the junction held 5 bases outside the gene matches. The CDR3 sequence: CASSPSDRDEKLFF. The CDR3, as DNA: TGTGCCAGCAGTCCCTCGGACAGGGATGAAAAACTGTTTTTT.

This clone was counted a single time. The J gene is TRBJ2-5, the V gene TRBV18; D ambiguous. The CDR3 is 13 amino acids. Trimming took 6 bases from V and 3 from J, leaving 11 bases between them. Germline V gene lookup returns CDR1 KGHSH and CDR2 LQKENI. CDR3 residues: CASSRDGKETQYF. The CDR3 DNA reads TGTGCCAGCTCCCGCGACGGAAAAGAGACCCAGTACTTC. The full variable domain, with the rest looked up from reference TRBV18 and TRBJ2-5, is NAGVMQNPRHLVRRRGQEARLRCSPMKGHSHVYWYRQLPEEGLKFMVYLQKENIIDESGMPKERFSAEFPKEGPSILRIQQVVRGDSAAYFCASSRDGKETQYFGPGTRLLVL.

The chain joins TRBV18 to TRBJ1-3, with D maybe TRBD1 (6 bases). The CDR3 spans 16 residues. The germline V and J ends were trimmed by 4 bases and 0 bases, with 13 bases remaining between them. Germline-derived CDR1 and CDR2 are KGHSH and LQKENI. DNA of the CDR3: TGTGCCAGCTCACTTGGACAGCAGAGCTCTGGAAACACCATATATTTT. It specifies CASSLGQQSSGNTIYF.

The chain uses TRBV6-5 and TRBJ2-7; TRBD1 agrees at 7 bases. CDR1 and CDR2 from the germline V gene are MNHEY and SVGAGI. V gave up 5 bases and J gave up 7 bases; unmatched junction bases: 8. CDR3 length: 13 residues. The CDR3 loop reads CASSPPGGWEQYF. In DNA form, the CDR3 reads TGTGCCAGCAGTCCCCCAGGGGGATGGGAGCAGTACTTC.

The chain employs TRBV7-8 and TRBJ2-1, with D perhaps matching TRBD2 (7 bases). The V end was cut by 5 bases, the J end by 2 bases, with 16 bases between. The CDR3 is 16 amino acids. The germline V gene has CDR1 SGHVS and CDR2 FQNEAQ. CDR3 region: CASSPQGGGTYNEQFF. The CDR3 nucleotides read TGTGCCAGCAGCCCACAGGGCGGGGGCACCTACAATGAGCAGTTCTTC. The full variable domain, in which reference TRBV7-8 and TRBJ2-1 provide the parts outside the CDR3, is GAGVSQSPRYKVAKRGQDVALRCDPISGHVSLFWYQQALGQGPEFLTYFQNEAQLDKSGLPSDRFFAERPEGSVSTLKIQRTQQEDSAVYLCASSPQGGGTYNEQFFGPGTRLTVL.

Written as DNA, the CDR3 is TGCGCCAGCAGCTTGGCTTTAGCGGGAAGAGAAGATACGCAGTATTTT. This sequence encodes CASSLALAGREDTQYF. The chain has TRBV5-1 and TRBJ2-3; 8 nucleotides match TRBD2. CDR3 length: 16 residues. The V gene end was trimmed by 0 bases and the J gene end by 5 bases; junction bases not matched to a gene: 8. Germline CDR1 SGHRS, CDR2 YFSETQ. Based on the CDR3 plus reference TRBV5-1 and TRBJ2-3, the full variable domain is KAGVTQTPRYLIKTRGQQVTLSCSPISGHRSVSWYQQTPGQGLQFLFEYFSETQRNKGNFPGRFSGRQFSNSRSEMNVSTLELGDSALYLCASSLALAGREDTQYFGPGTRLTVL.

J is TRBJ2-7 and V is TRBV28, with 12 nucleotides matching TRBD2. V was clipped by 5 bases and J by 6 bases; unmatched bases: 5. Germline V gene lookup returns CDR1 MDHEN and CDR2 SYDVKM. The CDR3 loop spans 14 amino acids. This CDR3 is CASSRLAGVGEQYF. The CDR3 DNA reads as TGTGCCAGCAGTCGACTAGCGGGAGTTGGCGAGCAGTACTTC.

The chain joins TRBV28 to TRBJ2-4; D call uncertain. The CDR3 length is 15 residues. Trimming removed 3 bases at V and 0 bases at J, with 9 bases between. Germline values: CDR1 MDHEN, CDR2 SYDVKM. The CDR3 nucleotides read TGTGCCAGCAGTTTTAGCCAGGTAGCCAAAAACATTCAGTACTTC. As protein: CASSFSQVAKNIQYF.

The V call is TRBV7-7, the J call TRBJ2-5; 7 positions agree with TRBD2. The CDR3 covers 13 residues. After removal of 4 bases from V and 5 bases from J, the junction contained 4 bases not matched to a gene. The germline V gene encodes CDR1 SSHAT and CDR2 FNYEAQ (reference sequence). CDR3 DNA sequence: TGTGCCAGCAGCTACGGGCGGGAGGAGACCCAGTACTTC. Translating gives CASSYGREETQYF.

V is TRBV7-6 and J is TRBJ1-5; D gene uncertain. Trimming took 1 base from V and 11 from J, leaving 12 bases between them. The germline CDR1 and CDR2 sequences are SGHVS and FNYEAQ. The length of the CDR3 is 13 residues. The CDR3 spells CASSLEGSQAQHF. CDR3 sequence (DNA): TGTGCCAGCAGCTTAGAGGGATCCCAAGCCCAGCATTTT. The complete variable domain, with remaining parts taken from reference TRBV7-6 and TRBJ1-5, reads GAGVSQSPRYKVTKRGQDVALRCDPISGHVSLYWYRQALGQGPEFLTYFNYEAQQDKSGLPNDRFSAERPEGSISTLTIQRTEQRDSAMYRCASSLEGSQAQHFGDGTRLSIL.

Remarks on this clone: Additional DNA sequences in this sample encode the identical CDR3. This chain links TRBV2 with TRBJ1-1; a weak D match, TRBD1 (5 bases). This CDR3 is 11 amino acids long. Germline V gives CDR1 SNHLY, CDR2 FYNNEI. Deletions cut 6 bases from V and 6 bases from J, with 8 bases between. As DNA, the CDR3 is TGTGCCAGCAGGCAGGGCGCTGAAGCTTTCTTT. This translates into CASRQGAEAFF.

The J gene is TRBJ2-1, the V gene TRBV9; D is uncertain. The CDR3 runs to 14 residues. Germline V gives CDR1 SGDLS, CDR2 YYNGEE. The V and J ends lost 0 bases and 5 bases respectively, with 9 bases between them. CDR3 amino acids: CASSVATYNNEQFF. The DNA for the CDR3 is TGTGCCAGCAGCGTAGCTACGTACAACAATGAGCAGTTCTTC.

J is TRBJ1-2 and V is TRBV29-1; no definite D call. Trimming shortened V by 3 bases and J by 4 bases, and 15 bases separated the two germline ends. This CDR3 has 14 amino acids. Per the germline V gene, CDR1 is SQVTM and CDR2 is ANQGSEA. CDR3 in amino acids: CSVDFRVNFYGYTF. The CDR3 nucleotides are TGCAGCGTTGATTTTCGCGTCAACTTCTATGGCTACACCTTC.

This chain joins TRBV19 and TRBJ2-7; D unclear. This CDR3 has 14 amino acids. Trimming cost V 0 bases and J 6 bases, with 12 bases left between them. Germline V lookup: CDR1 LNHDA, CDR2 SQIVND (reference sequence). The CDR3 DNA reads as TGTGCCAGTAGTATAGACACGCCAGGAAGCGAGCAGTACTTC. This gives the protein CASSIDTPGSEQYF.

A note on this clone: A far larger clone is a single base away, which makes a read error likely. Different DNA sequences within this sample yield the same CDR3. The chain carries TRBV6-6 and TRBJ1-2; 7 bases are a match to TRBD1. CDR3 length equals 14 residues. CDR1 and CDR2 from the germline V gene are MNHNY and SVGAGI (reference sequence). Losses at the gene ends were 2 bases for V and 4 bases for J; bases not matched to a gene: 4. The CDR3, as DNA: TGTGCCAGCAGTTACGGGGGACAGCCCTATGGCTACACCTTC. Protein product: CASSYGGQPYGYTF.

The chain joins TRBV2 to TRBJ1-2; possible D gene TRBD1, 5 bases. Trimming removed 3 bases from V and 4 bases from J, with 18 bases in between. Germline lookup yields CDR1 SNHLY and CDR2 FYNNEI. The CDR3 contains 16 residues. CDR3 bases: TGTGCCAGCAGTGATCTGGACCAGGGCCAATCCTATGGCTACACCTTC. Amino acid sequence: CASSDLDQGQSYGYTF.

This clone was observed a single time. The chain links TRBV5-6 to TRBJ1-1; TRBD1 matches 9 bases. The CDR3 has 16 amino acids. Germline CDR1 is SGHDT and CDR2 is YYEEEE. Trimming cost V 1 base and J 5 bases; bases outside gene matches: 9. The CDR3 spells CASSLNRGLVDTEAFF. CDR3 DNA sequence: TGTGCCAGCAGCTTGAACAGGGGGCTGGTAGATACTGAAGCTTTCTTT.

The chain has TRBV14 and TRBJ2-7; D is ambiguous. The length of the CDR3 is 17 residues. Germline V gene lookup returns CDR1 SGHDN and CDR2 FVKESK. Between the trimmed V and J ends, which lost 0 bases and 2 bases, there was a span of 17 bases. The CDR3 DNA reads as TGTGCCAGCAGCCAAGATGGTCTTTTCGAGACGGCCTACGAGCAGTACTTC. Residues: CASSQDGLFETAYEQYF.

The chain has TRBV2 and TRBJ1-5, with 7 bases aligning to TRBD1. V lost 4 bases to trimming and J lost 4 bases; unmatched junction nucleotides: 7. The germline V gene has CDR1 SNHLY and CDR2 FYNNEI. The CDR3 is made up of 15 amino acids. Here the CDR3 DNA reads TGTGCCAGCAGTGTACGGGGGACAGAGAATCAGCCCCAGCATTTT. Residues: CASSVRGTENQPQHF.

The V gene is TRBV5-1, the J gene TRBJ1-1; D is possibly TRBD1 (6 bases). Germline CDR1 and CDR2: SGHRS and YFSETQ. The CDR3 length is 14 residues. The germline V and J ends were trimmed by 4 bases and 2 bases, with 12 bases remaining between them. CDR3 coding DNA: TGCGCCAGCAGCATACAGGGTACCAACACTGAAGCTTTCTTT. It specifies CASSIQGTNTEAFF.

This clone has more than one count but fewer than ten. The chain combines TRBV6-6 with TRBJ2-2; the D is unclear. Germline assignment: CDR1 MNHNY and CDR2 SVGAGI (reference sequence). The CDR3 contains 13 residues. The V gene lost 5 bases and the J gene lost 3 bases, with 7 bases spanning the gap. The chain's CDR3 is CASSRIHTGELFF. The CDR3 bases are TGTGCCAGCAGTCGGATACACACCGGGGAGCTGTTTTTT.

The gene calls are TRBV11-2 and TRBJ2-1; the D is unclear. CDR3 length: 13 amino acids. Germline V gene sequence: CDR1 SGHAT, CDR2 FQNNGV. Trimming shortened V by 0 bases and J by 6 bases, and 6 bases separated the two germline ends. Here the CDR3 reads CASSLEQPNEQFF. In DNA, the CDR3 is TGTGCCAGCAGCTTAGAACAGCCCAATGAGCAGTTCTTC.

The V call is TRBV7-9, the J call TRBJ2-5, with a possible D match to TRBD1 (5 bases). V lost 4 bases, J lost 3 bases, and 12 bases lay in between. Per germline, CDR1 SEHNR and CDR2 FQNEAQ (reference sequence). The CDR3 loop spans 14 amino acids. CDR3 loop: CASSSPGMKETQYF. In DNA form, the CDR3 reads TGTGCCAGCAGCTCGCCAGGGATGAAAGAGACCCAGTACTTC.

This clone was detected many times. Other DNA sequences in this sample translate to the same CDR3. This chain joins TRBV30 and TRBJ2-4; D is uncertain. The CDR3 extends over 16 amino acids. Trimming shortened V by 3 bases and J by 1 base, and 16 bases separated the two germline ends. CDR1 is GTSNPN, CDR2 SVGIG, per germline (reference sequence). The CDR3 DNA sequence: TGTGCCTGGAGCGGACCCTCGAAGGAGGCCAAAAACATTCAGTACTTC. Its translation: CAWSGPSKEAKNIQYF.

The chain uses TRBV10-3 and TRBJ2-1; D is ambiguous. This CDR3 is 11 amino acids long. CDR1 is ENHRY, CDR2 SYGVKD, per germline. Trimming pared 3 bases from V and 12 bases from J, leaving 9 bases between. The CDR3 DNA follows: TGTGCCATCAGTGACCCCTTGACGCAGTTCTTC. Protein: CAISDPLTQFF.